Listed below are T cell receptor beta chains from one sample, sequenced in a study of CD8+ T cells in alopecia areata. The data were produced by immunoSEQ multiplex PCR, yet TCRdb's version contains in-frame clones alone and is incomplete. Among about 270,000 clones listed, 50% to 75% were seen once. Here the sequenced sample was CD4+ T cells sorted from blood, taken around week 54, from a patient treated with tofacitinib. The receptors derive from a human donor with alopecia areata. Both conserved end residues are part of each CDR3. The D gene is left open where the match is weak. Size is stated for part of the rows, as once, few or many counts, or as a class when the clone is expanded.

j_call: TRBJ1-2; clone_size: NA; d_call: NA; v_call: TRBV2; cdr3_aa: CASTGETYGYTF; cdr3_nt: TGTGCCAGCACAGGGGAAACCTATGGCTACACCTTC
j_call: TRBJ1-4; clone_size: many; d_call: TRBD1; v_call: TRBV27; cdr3_aa: CASNRGGTNEKLFF; cdr3_nt: TGTGCCAGCAACAGGGGAGGGACTAATGAAAAACTGTTTTTT
j_call: TRBJ1-6; clone_size: NA; d_call: TRBD1; v_call: TRBV7-9; cdr3_aa: CASSLVQGSLSNNSPLHF; cdr3_nt: TGTGCCAGCAGCTTAGTACAGGGGTCCCTCAGCAATAATTCACCCCTCCACTTT
j_call: TRBJ1-2; clone_size: NA; d_call: NA; v_call: TRBV5-4; cdr3_aa: CASSSKGSEGYTF; cdr3_nt: TGTGCCAGCAGCTCTAAAGGCAGTGAGGGCTACACCTTC
j_call: TRBJ1-5; clone_size: few; d_call: NA; v_call: TRBV7-8; cdr3_aa: CASSLVKGSRQPQHF; cdr3_nt: TGTGCCAGCAGCTTGGTCAAGGGTTCGAGACAGCCCCAGCATTTT
j_call: TRBJ1-1; clone_size: NA; d_call: TRBD1; v_call: TRBV7-6; cdr3_aa: CASSTGQGNTEAFF; cdr3_nt: TGTGCCAGCAGCACGGGACAGGGGAACACTGAAGCTTTCTTT
j_call: TRBJ2-5; clone_size: NA; d_call: NA; v_call: TRBV29-1; cdr3_aa: CSVELADGETQYF; cdr3_nt: TGCAGCGTTGAACTAGCAGACGGGGAGACCCAGTACTTC
j_call: TRBJ2-1; clone_size: NA; d_call: NA; v_call: TRBV30; cdr3_aa: CAWRNYNEQFF; cdr3_nt: TGTGCCTGGCGCAATTACAATGAGCAGTTCTTC
j_call: TRBJ2-5; clone_size: NA; d_call: TRBD2; v_call: TRBV5-4; cdr3_aa: CASSLGSGVPGAQYF; cdr3_nt: TGTGCCAGCAGCCTGGGTAGCGGGGTCCCAGGTGCCCAGTACTTC
j_call: TRBJ2-5; clone_size: NA; d_call: TRBD2; v_call: TRBV15; cdr3_aa: CATSRVGTSGQETQYF; cdr3_nt: TGTGCCACCAGCAGAGTCGGGACTAGCGGGCAAGAGACCCAGTACTTC
j_call: TRBJ2-3; clone_size: NA; d_call: NA; v_call: TRBV9; cdr3_aa: CASSVAALDTDTQYF; cdr3_nt: TGTGCCAGCAGCGTGGCAGCCCTGGACACAGATACGCAGTATTTT
j_call: TRBJ1-2; clone_size: NA; d_call: NA; v_call: TRBV30; cdr3_aa: CAWSYRPSLNYGYTF; cdr3_nt: TGTGCCTGGAGTTACCGACCGTCGCTAAACTATGGCTACACCTTC
j_call: TRBJ2-7; clone_size: NA; d_call: TRBD1; v_call: TRBV27; cdr3_aa: CASSSGQGHSYEQYF; cdr3_nt: TGTGCCAGCAGTTCCGGACAGGGGCACTCCTACGAGCAGTACTTC
j_call: TRBJ1-2; clone_size: NA; d_call: TRBD1; v_call: TRBV4-3; cdr3_aa: CASSRGQGDYGYTF; cdr3_nt: TGCGCCAGCAGCCGCGGACAGGGAGACTATGGCTACACCTTC
j_call: TRBJ2-3; clone_size: few; d_call: NA; v_call: TRBV4-3; cdr3_aa: CASSQETAGFTDTQYF; cdr3_nt: TGCGCCAGCAGCCAAGAGACGGCAGGGTTCACAGATACGCAGTATTTT
j_call: TRBJ2-1; clone_size: once; d_call: NA; v_call: TRBV7-8; cdr3_aa: CASSRTEGYNEQFF; cdr3_nt: TGTGCCAGCAGCAGGACGGAGGGTTACAATGAGCAGTTCTTC
j_call: TRBJ2-1; clone_size: NA; d_call: NA; v_call: TRBV2; cdr3_aa: CASSEVGTGLGEQFF; cdr3_nt: TGTGCCAGCAGTGAAGTTGGTACAGGGCTGGGTGAGCAGTTCTTC
j_call: TRBJ1-1; clone_size: NA; d_call: TRBD1; v_call: TRBV7-8; cdr3_aa: CASSPPGTDSYTEAFF; cdr3_nt: TGTGCCAGCAGCCCTCCCGGGACAGATAGCTACACTGAAGCTTTCTTT
j_call: TRBJ2-1; clone_size: few; d_call: TRBD1; v_call: TRBV7-3; cdr3_aa: CASSPQGAGNEQFF; cdr3_nt: TGTGCCAGCAGCCCGCAGGGGGCGGGGAATGAGCAGTTCTTC
j_call: TRBJ2-7; clone_size: NA; d_call: TRBD1; v_call: TRBV4-1; cdr3_aa: CASSQGQGGTYEQYF; cdr3_nt: TGCGCCAGCAGCCAAGGACAGGGGGGAACCTACGAGCAGTACTTC
j_call: TRBJ1-1; clone_size: NA; d_call: NA; v_call: TRBV7-2; cdr3_aa: CASSPRQATGAFF; cdr3_nt: TGTGCCAGCAGCCCACGACAGGCTACCGGAGCTTTCTTT
j_call: TRBJ1-1; clone_size: NA; d_call: TRBD1; v_call: TRBV30; cdr3_aa: CAWSVTGLPEAFF; cdr3_nt: TGTGCCTGGAGTGTGACAGGGCTTCCTGAAGCTTTCTTT
j_call: TRBJ1-5; clone_size: NA; d_call: NA; v_call: TRBV7-2; cdr3_aa: CASSFKMGNQPQHF; cdr3_nt: TGTGCCAGCAGCTTCAAAATGGGCAATCAGCCCCAGCATTTT
j_call: TRBJ1-5; clone_size: NA; d_call: TRBD1; v_call: TRBV7-2; cdr3_aa: CASSADRGLGGNQPQHF; cdr3_nt: TGTGCCAGCAGCGCCGACAGGGGGCTGGGAGGCAATCAGCCCCAGCATTTT
j_call: TRBJ1-4; clone_size: NA; d_call: TRBD1; v_call: TRBV9; cdr3_aa: CASSGDRGREKLFF; cdr3_nt: TGTGCCAGCAGCGGCGACAGGGGGCGTGAAAAACTGTTTTTT
j_call: TRBJ1-6; clone_size: few; d_call: NA; v_call: TRBV7-6; cdr3_aa: CASSLAGPGDSPLHF; cdr3_nt: TGTGCCAGCAGCTTAGCAGGGCCGGGGGATTCACCCCTCCACTTT
j_call: TRBJ2-5; clone_size: NA; d_call: NA; v_call: TRBV18; cdr3_aa: CASSPLRGGPQETQYF; cdr3_nt: TGTGCCAGCTCACCCCTCCGCGGGGGCCCCCAAGAGACCCAGTACTTC
j_call: TRBJ2-1; clone_size: NA; d_call: NA; v_call: TRBV7-2; cdr3_aa: CAGRRRSTYNEQFF; cdr3_nt: TGTGCCGGCCGGCGGAGGTCTACCTACAATGAGCAGTTCTTC
j_call: TRBJ1-5; clone_size: NA; d_call: NA; v_call: TRBV7-9; cdr3_aa: CASSLGLDQPQHF; cdr3_nt: TGTGCCAGCAGCTTAGGACTAGACCAGCCCCAGCATTTT
j_call: TRBJ2-1; clone_size: NA; d_call: TRBD2; v_call: TRBV7-3; cdr3_aa: CASSPLGGSGGAYEQFF; cdr3_nt: TGTGCCAGCAGCCCCCTCGGGGGAAGCGGGGGGGCGTATGAGCAGTTCTTC
j_call: TRBJ2-7; clone_size: NA; d_call: NA; v_call: TRBV27; cdr3_aa: CASSPAGTISYEQYF; cdr3_nt: TGTGCCAGCAGTCCCGCCGGGACAATCTCCTACGAGCAGTACTTC
j_call: TRBJ2-3; clone_size: NA; d_call: NA; v_call: TRBV13; cdr3_aa: CASRRGPYTDTQYF; cdr3_nt: TGTGCCAGTCGCCGTGGGCCCTACACAGATACGCAGTATTTT
j_call: TRBJ1-2; clone_size: few; d_call: NA; v_call: TRBV29-1; cdr3_aa: CSAGNTSGYGYTF; cdr3_nt: TGCAGCGCGGGGAACACCTCTGGCTATGGCTACACCTTC
j_call: TRBJ1-1; clone_size: NA; d_call: NA; v_call: TRBV30; cdr3_aa: CAWSGRRTNTEAFF; cdr3_nt: TGTGCCTGGAGTGGGAGGCGGACGAACACTGAAGCTTTCTTT
j_call: TRBJ2-2; clone_size: NA; d_call: NA; v_call: TRBV15; cdr3_aa: CATSSPGTYIGGELFF; cdr3_nt: TGTGCCACCAGCAGTCCCGGGACTTACATAGGCGGGGAGCTGTTTTTT
j_call: TRBJ2-3; clone_size: NA; d_call: TRBD2; v_call: TRBV6-5; cdr3_aa: CASSYRGGGHSLQYF; cdr3_nt: TGTGCCAGCAGTTACCGTGGCGGGGGGCACTCTTTGCAGTATTTT
j_call: TRBJ1-2; clone_size: NA; d_call: NA; v_call: TRBV4-2; cdr3_aa: CASSQRVGQNYGYTF; cdr3_nt: TGTGCCAGCAGCCAAAGAGTGGGTCAGAACTATGGCTACACCTTC